The 13 T cell receptor beta chains presented below share a single source sample, sequenced in a study of OX40 agonist ivuxolimab in advanced cancers. Generated by immunoSEQ multiplex PCR, the TCRdb table keeps only in-frame clones and is missing some. The profile shows about 61,000 clones, approximately 82% of them singletons. The specimen comprised CD4+ or CD8+ T cells sorted from blood, sampled in a trial of the OX40 agonist ivuxolimab. These receptors came from an adult with an advanced solid tumor such as melanoma, head and neck, liver or kidney cancer.

The chain is built from TRBV7-8 and TRBJ2-7; 7 bases line up with TRBD1. CDR1 is SGHVS and CDR2 is FQNEAQ in the germline V gene. J lost 0 bases, V lost 4 bases, and 9 bases had no gene match. The length of the CDR3 is 16 residues. The CDR3 coding sequence is TGTGCCAGCAGCTCCAGGACAGGCGTTAACTCCTACGAGCAGTACTTC. This encodes CASSSRTGVNSYEQYF.

This sequence joins TRBV23-1 and TRBJ1-5, with 7 bases that match TRBD1. TRBV23-1 is an open reading frame whose function is uncertain. There are 19 residues in the CDR3. V gave up 3 bases and J gave up 1 base; unmatched junction bases: 15. The CDR3 loop is CASSQAPGQKPRSNQPQHF. In DNA form, the CDR3 reads TGCGCCAGCAGTCAGGCTCCGGGACAGAAACCCCGAAGCAATCAGCCCCAGCATTTT.

The chain links TRBV6-5 to TRBJ2-3; the D is unclear. With 7 bases removed from V and 3 bases from J, the gap between germline ends came to 14 bases. Looked up from germline, CDR1 is MNHEY and CDR2 is SVGAGI. The CDR3 has 14 residues. The CDR3 loop reads CASTPLSETDTQYF. CDR3 nucleotides: TGTGCCAGCACCCCCTTATCGGAGACAGATACGCAGTATTTT.

J is TRBJ2-3 and V is TRBV5-6; TRBD2 aligns across 10 bases. V trimming: 4 bases; J trimming: 2 bases; junction bases outside the gene matches: 13. CDR3 size: 18 residues. Germline V lookup: CDR1 SGHDT, CDR2 YYEEEE. The CDR3 loop is CASSTQLGLAVDTDTQYF. In DNA, the CDR3 is TGTGCCAGCAGCACACAACTCGGACTAGCGGTAGACACAGATACGCAGTATTTT.

This chain connects TRBV27 to TRBJ2-7; D is unclear. The germline CDR1 and CDR2 sequences are MNHEY and SMNVEV (reference sequence). The CDR3 covers 14 residues. Between the trimmed V and J ends, which lost 5 bases and 1 base, there was a span of 12 bases. The CDR3 DNA is TGTGCCAGCAGTCTAGATCGGGTTTCCTACGAGCAGTACTTC. As protein: CASSLDRVSYEQYF.

The rearrangement uses TRBV5-4 and TRBJ2-3, with 12 bases that match TRBD2. J lost 4 bases, V lost 4 bases, and 4 bases had no gene match. The V gene's germline CDR1 is SGHNT and CDR2 YYREEE (reference sequence). CDR3 length: 15 residues. The CDR3 here is CASSRLAGDSDTQYF. The CDR3 DNA follows: TGTGCCAGCAGCCGACTAGCGGGAGATTCAGATACGCAGTATTTT.

This clone was recorded a few times. The chain links TRBV2 to TRBJ1-4; 7 nucleotides line up with TRBD1. After removal of 6 bases from V and 3 bases from J, the junction contained 13 bases not matched to a gene. The CDR3 spans 17 residues. Germline CDR1 SNHLY, CDR2 FYNNEI. CDR3 DNA: TGTGCCAGCAGGGGGACAGTCCGTCAGGGGGCTAATGAAAAACTGTTTTTT. As protein: CASRGTVRQGANEKLFF.

Only a few counts were recorded for this clone. The chain is built from TRBV2 and TRBJ1-5; the match to TRBD1 covers 11 bases. Germline CDR1 reads SNHLY; CDR2 reads FYNNEI. V gave up 6 bases and J gave up 7 bases; unmatched junction bases: 2. This CDR3 spans 13 amino acids. The CDR3 reads CASSGTGGQPQHF. DNA of the CDR3: TGTGCCAGCAGCGGGACAGGGGGGCAGCCCCAGCATTTT.

The chain is built from TRBV5-1 and TRBJ2-5; maybe TRBD2 (5 bases). Trimming cost V 0 bases and J 2 bases, with 11 bases left between them. Germline CDR1 reads SGHRS; CDR2 reads YFSETQ. This CDR3 has 15 residues. This chain's CDR3 is CASSLAPSSQETQYF. DNA of the CDR3: TGCGCCAGCAGCTTGGCGCCTAGCTCTCAAGAGACCCAGTACTTC.

This chain links TRBV27 with TRBJ1-5, with 9 bases aligning to TRBD1. This CDR3 region has 20 residues. The germline CDR1 and CDR2 sequences are MNHEY and SMNVEV (reference sequence). Unmatched junction bases numbered 12, after V lost 0 bases and J lost 0 bases. CDR3: CASSLSAYGQGPYSNQPQHF. The DNA for the CDR3 is TGTGCCAGCAGTTTATCTGCCTATGGACAGGGGCCGTATAGCAATCAGCCCCAGCATTTT.

The chain is built from TRBV19 and TRBJ2-1; 9 positions agree with TRBD2. This CDR3 spans 14 amino acids. Germline V gene lookup returns CDR1 LNHDA and CDR2 SQIVND (reference sequence). Germline trimming cut 7 bases from V and 7 bases from J; bases unmatched to any gene: 8. The CDR3 reads CASNGGRAKNEQFF. CDR3 bases: TGTGCCAGTAACGGCGGGAGGGCGAAGAATGAGCAGTTCTTC. Complete variable domain (other parts from reference TRBV19 and TRBJ2-1): DGGITQSPKYLFRKEGQNVTLSCEQNLNHDAMYWYRQDPGQGLRLIYYSQIVNDFQKGDIAEGYSVSREKKESFPLTVTSAQKNPTAFYLCASNGGRAKNEQFFGPGTRLTVL.

This clone was observed a handful of times. The rearrangement joins TRBV28 to TRBJ1-2, with 8 nucleotides matching TRBD1. CDR3 length: 14 residues. Losses at the gene ends were 7 bases for V and 7 bases for J; bases not matched to a gene: 11. CDR1 is MDHEN, CDR2 SYDVKM, per germline. The DNA for the CDR3 is TGTGCCAGCACGTTGGAACAGGGGGGGGTTGGCTACACCTTC. Translated, it gives CASTLEQGGVGYTF.

The V gene is TRBV27, the J gene TRBJ2-3; 7 nucleotides align to TRBD2. V lost 2 bases to trimming and J lost 2 bases; unmatched junction nucleotides: 4. The CDR3 runs to 15 residues. Per the germline V gene, CDR1 is MNHEY and CDR2 is SMNVEV (reference sequence). This chain's CDR3 is CASSLLADFTDTQYF. As DNA, the CDR3 is TGTGCCAGCAGTTTACTAGCGGACTTCACAGATACGCAGTATTTT.